The 17 T cell receptor beta chains reported below all come from one sample, sequenced in a study of cytomegalovirus exposure and HLA in healthy donors. 13 Jbeta primers and 60 Vbeta primers were used for the PCR. The method was immunoSEQ multiplex PCR; TCRdb's version includes in-frame clones alone and lacks a portion of them. Its clone listing holds some 130,000 clones. Sample: PBMCs. The receptors come from a woman aged 60-75 years in good health and CMV-seronegative.

J is TRBJ2-7 and V is TRBV7-9, with D possibly being TRBD2 (7 bases). Per the germline V gene, CDR1 is SEHNR and CDR2 is FQNEAQ (reference sequence). V was shortened by 4 bases and J by 6 bases, with 13 bases between the two germline ends. The CDR3 has 13 amino acids. CDR3 amino acids: CASSSGEGREQYF. The DNA for the CDR3 is TGTGCCAGCAGCTCAGGGGAGGGACGCGAGCAGTACTTC.

V usage is TRBV4-1 and J usage is TRBJ2-3; D perhaps matches TRBD2 (5 bases). Trimming removed 2 bases from V and 5 bases from J, with 14 bases in between. The CDR3 has 15 residues. CDR1 MGHRA and CDR2 YSYEKL come from the germline V gene. The CDR3 nucleotides read TGCGCCAGCAGCCAAACGGGATCGCCGGTAGATACGCAGTATTTT. Its translation: CASSQTGSPVDTQYF.

This rearrangement joins TRBV7-2 to TRBJ2-7; 12 bases align to TRBD2. CDR1 is SGHTA, CDR2 FQGNSA, per germline. There are 15 residues in the CDR3. Germline trimming cut 5 bases from V and 5 bases from J; bases unmatched to any gene: 7. The CDR3 here is CASSVTSGSIDEQYF. The CDR3 nucleotides read TGTGCCAGCAGCGTGACTAGCGGGAGTATCGACGAGCAGTACTTC.

V and J are TRBV10-1 and TRBJ2-5, with a weak D call TRBD2 (6 bases). CDR1 and CDR2 (germline): WNHNN, SYGVQD (reference sequence). This CDR3 contains 13 residues. With 8 bases removed from V and 2 bases from J, the gap between germline ends came to 12 bases. CDR3 nucleotides: TGCGCCAGCTCCAGTAGCGGACAAGAGACCCAGTACTTC. Translated: CASSSSGQETQYF.

CDR3 coding DNA: TGTGCCAGCAGCTTGACGACAGGACCTTACGAGCAGTACTTC. Protein sequence: CASSLTTGPYEQYF. The gene calls are TRBV5-4 and TRBJ2-7, with D perhaps TRBD1 (6 bases). V was clipped by 1 base and J by 4 bases, with 12 bases between them. The CDR3 is 14 amino acids. Germline assignment: CDR1 SGHNT and CDR2 YYREEE (reference sequence).

V usage is TRBV29-1 and J usage is TRBJ2-3; the D gene is possibly TRBD1 (5 bases). The V gene lost 2 bases and the J gene lost 3 bases, with 6 bases spanning the gap. The CDR3 totals 12 residues. The V gene's germline CDR1 is SQVTM and CDR2 ANQGSEA. The CDR3 reads CSVEQGTDTQYF. The CDR3 DNA reads as TGCAGCGTTGAACAGGGTACAGATACGCAGTATTTT.

V is TRBV5-4 and J is TRBJ1-4; a possible D gene is TRBD1 (6 bases). The CDR3 length is 14 residues. Deletions cut 2 bases from V and 7 bases from J, with 12 bases between. Germline V gives CDR1 SGHNT, CDR2 YYREEE (reference sequence). The DNA for the CDR3 is TGTGCCAGCAGCTTCGGGGGGCGTATTGAAAAACTGTTTTTT. This sequence encodes CASSFGGRIEKLFF.

CDR3 nucleotide sequence: TGTGCCAGCAGCAACCCGGTCGGGAGACCGAACACCGGGGAGCTGTTTTTT. Translating gives CASSNPVGRPNTGELFF. V and J are TRBV9 and TRBJ2-2; tentative D call: TRBD2 (6 bases). Germline CDR1 and CDR2: SGDLS and YYNGEE. This CDR3 has 17 residues. V was trimmed by 4 bases and J by 0 bases, leaving 16 bases between them.

Note on this clone: Because the CDR3 is missing its conserved closing phenylalanine or tryptophan, this is likely a read error. This chain joins TRBV2 and TRBJ1-6, with unresolved D. The CDR3 totals 11 residues. Germline lookup yields CDR1 SNHLY and CDR2 FYNNEI. V dropped 5 bases and J dropped 9 bases, with 5 bases sitting between them. CDR3 sequence (DNA): TGTGCCAGCAGTCCAACTTCACCCCTCCACTCT. This translates into CASSPTSPLHS.

The V and J genes are TRBV6-1 and TRBJ2-1; TRBD1 matches 7 bases. The V gene end was trimmed by 7 bases and the J gene end by 10 bases; junction bases not matched to a gene: 16. The CDR3 consists of 15 residues. Germline loops: CDR1 MNHNS, CDR2 SASEGT. CDR3 nucleotides: TGTGCCAGCACCGCCCGAGACCGACAGGGTAGGGAGCAGTTCTTC. It codes for CASTARDRQGREQFF.

As DNA, the CDR3 is TGTGCCAGCAGCTCGAGGACTTTCTACAATGAGCAGTTCTTC. Translating gives CASSSRTFYNEQFF. The chain uses TRBV11-2 and TRBJ2-1; D is perhaps TRBD2 (5 bases). This CDR3 is built from 14 residues. CDR1 and CDR2 from the germline V gene are SGHAT and FQNNGV. Trimming left V 4 bases short and J 3 bases short, with 10 bases between.

The V gene is TRBV19, the J gene TRBJ2-4; possibly TRBD1 for D (5 bases). Germline-derived CDR1 and CDR2 are LNHDA and SQIVND (reference sequence). This CDR3 comprises 16 residues. Trimming cost V 4 bases and J 0 bases, with 13 bases left between them. For the CDR3, the DNA is TGTGCCAGTAGTACTTGGGGCACCCTAGCCAAAAACATTCAGTACTTC. This codes for CASSTWGTLAKNIQYF.

This chain joins TRBV5-1 and TRBJ1-4, with D hard to call. Germline loops: CDR1 SGHRS, CDR2 YFSETQ. V was shortened by 2 bases and J by 7 bases, with 15 bases between the two germline ends. This CDR3 contains 15 residues. CDR3 region: CASSFGGNRGEKLFF. The DNA for the CDR3 is TGCGCCAGCAGCTTTGGAGGGAATCGGGGTGAAAAACTGTTTTTT.

The chain uses TRBV10-2 and TRBJ2-7; 11 bases are a match to TRBD2. The ends lost 5 bases at V and 3 bases at J; junction bases unmatched: 6. CDR1 WSHSY and CDR2 SAAADI come from the germline V gene. This CDR3 is 15 amino acids long. This chain's CDR3 is CASSSSGGNNYEQYF. Written as DNA, the CDR3 is TGCGCCAGCAGTTCTAGCGGGGGGAACAACTACGAGCAGTACTTC.

Points on this clone: An end of the junction differs from the germline gene, which may be a read error. V and J are TRBV6-1 and TRBJ1-5, with TRBD1 identical over 8 bases. The CDR3 length is 14 residues. Germline CDR1 reads MNHNS; CDR2 reads SASEGT. CDR3 in DNA: TGTGCCAGCAGTGTCAGGGGGCTGGCTCCCTCTTGGGATTTT. Protein product: CASSVRGLAPSWDF.

The V and J genes are TRBV7-3 and TRBJ1-1; D remains unclear. Germline V CDR1 and CDR2: SGHTA, FQGTGA. The CDR3 is made up of 13 amino acids. V was shortened by 0 bases and J by 3 bases, with 5 bases between the two germline ends. The DNA of the CDR3 is TGTGCCAGCAGCTTAACGCAGGACACTGAAGCTTTCTTT. Residues: CASSLTQDTEAFF.

CDR3 protein: CASSFSGPRPQHF. In DNA, the CDR3 is TGTGCCAGCAGTTTTTCTGGCCCCCGACCCCAGCATTTT. The chain joins TRBV27 to TRBJ1-5; D is unresolved. This CDR3 region has 13 residues. The germline gives CDR1 MNHEY, CDR2 SMNVEV (reference sequence). Deletions cut 3 bases from V and 10 bases from J, with 13 bases between.